This TCR beta chain came from a study of T cell repertoires in cytomegalovirus infection. Study-wide context: HLA-B-restricted CMV epitopes that are well studied were used alongside recently identified HLA-C-restricted ones.

Notes on the study in general: Within the response measured ex vivo, HLA-C-restricted CMV-specific TCR beta clonotypes were dominant. Identification of carriers of CMV plus the relevant HLA was achieved through cumulative public TCR beta family frequency.

The CDR3 consists of 17 residues. Germline-derived CDR1 and CDR2 are SGDLS and YYNGEE. Trimming cost V 0 bases and J 6 bases, with 21 bases left between them. TCRdb redid the calling of the reads with MiXCR, one entry per CDR3 protein. Of 800,000 to 950,000 distinct CDR3 sequences in the sample, approximately 29% are singletons; the top ten hold around 11%. This clonotype has just a few counts. Its target is not known. This clonotype was obtained from a human donor in good health (CMV status not recorded). Some clones in this sample may be carry-over from other donors' samples. This sequence joins TRBV9 and TRBJ1-2; maybe TRBD1 (6 bases). The sample here was cultured CD8+ T cells from PBMCs, taken from culture after CMV antigen stimulation. CDR3 residues: CASSVAPHRERGDGYTF. The DNA of the CDR3 is TGTGCCAGCAGCGTAGCTCCCCACAGGGAACGAGGTGATGGCTACACCTTC.